Sequencing of this T cell receptor beta chain was carried out in a study of graft-versus-host responses after intestinal transplantation (dated by TCRdb to about 2021). At the level of the whole study: Multivisceral, liver-intestinal, or isolated intestinal transplants were received by the recipients. Every recipient was given anti-thymocyte globulin induction, then maintenance tacrolimus and steroids for around three years. After intestinal transplantation, graft-versus-host and host-versus-graft alloreactive T cell clones were followed in the graft, circulation and bone marrow using bulk TCR-beta CDR3 sequencing. To identify alloreactive clones, pre-transplant mixed lymphocyte reaction products were sequenced and then compared with unstimulated pre-transplant donor and recipient T cells. The cohort enrolled around 23 intestinal transplant recipients including one retransplant, and a few patients lacking pretransplant specimens were excluded. Donor T cell macrochimerism was defined as a peak of at least 4% donor T cells among recipient peripheral blood mononuclear cells. Rather than being sequenced by the commercial service, samples from a few later patients were sequenced in-house on an Illumina MiSeq and processed with MiXCR. The investigation overall reported the following: GvH clones were found in recipient bone marrow, and some of the GvH clones appeared earlier in ileal mucosa or blood, which is consistent with an intestinal mucosal origin. Conclusions were limited by the relatively low number and heterogeneity of intestinal transplant patients. Early after transplant, peak levels of circulating GvH clones were associated with declines in HvG clones. High GvH to HvG T cell clonal ratios were observed in the allografts of patients with donor T cell macrochimerism.

Preparation of the library involved the immunoSEQ multiplex PCR assay. For most patients, genomic DNA was isolated with the Qiagen DNeasy Blood and Tissue Kit and sent frozen to Adaptive Biotechnologies for TCR sequencing. For most patients, genomic DNA was subjected to high-throughput TCR-beta CDR3 sequencing by Adaptive Biotechnologies. In the source study's methods: TCR sequencing data for some 17 patients were retrieved from Adaptive's ImmunoSEQ software; a few other patients were processed with MiXCR and VDJtools. CD4 versus CD8 sorting errors were corrected by removing sequences found in both subsets at a frequency ratio below 5:1. CDR3 nucleotide sequences shared between donor and recipient were removed because their origin could not be assigned. At least 2-fold expansion over unstimulated cells and a minimum CFSE-low frequency of 0.002% (template counts) or 0.001% (read counts) were required for clones to be classified as alloreactive. Mappable clones were those detected in sequenced pre-transplant spleen, lymph node, or MLR CFSE-low populations of the donor or recipient. The cumulative frequency of alloreactive clones was calculated as a percentage of all sequences, weighted by copy number. This immuneACCESS table, as held by TCRdb, lists in-frame sequences with V and J called but not all clones. Of the missing ones, under half trace to an unresolved V gene in checked studies; the others have no known cause. V and J calls and clone size are copied from that table; D and trimming were computed from the DNA. The sample table shows 96,000 or so clones, and around 90% are seen once. The top ten clones comprise around 0.18% of the sample.

In the paper's terms, the time point label means: cells obtained before transplantation from donor or recipient. CD3+CD4+ and CD3+CD8+ populations were FACS-sorted from unstimulated pre-transplant donor and recipient cells taken from spleen or lymph nodes. On this clone itself: Its specific antigen is unknown. Per-base quality was not reported, and no clone a single base away is much larger than it.

Sequencing used unstimulated CD4+ T cells sorted from spleen or lymph node cells, obtained before intestinal transplant. This TCR was sampled from a human donor who received an intestinal transplant.

The nucleotide sequence reads TGTGCCTGGAGTAGGCAGGGTCGGTACGAGCAGTACTTC. This gives the protein CAWSRQGRYEQYF. This chain joins TRBV30 to TRBJ2-7; D gene: possibly TRBD1, on 5 matching bases. From a lookup of the germline V gene (reference sequence), CDR1 and CDR2 are GTSNPN and SVGIG. The CDR3 starts with the cysteine, ends with the phenylalanine, and has 13 residues. The DNA shown is the 39-base CDR3, in frame from base 1. Trimming removed 2 bases from V and 4 bases from J, leaving 12 bases between the germline ends.